Below, 21 T cell receptor beta chains from the same sample are listed, as sequenced in a study of beta chain features in type 1 diabetes (dated 2018 in TCRdb). Library construction relied on the immunoSEQ multiplex PCR assay. The entire amount of isolated RNA was reverse transcribed using the High Capacity cDNA Reverse Transcription Kit, so the sequenced TCRB transcripts were expressed ones. The immuneACCESS repertoire file appears here via TCRdb, limited to in-frame rearrangements. These files lack a portion of the clones; in checked studies, under half of the deficit traces to unresolved V genes, and the cause of the others is not known. Across this sample there are about 150,000 clones, with approximately 10% seen only once. Jointly, the top ten make up around 0.7% of the sample. The antigens these receptors bind are not known. General study outcomes and caveats: In all four CD4+ subsets, TCRB CDR3 length was moderately but significantly shorter in type 1 diabetes patients.

Source material: central memory CD4+ T cells from blood. Receptor source: a woman aged 25 to 39 with type 1 diabetes.

This rearrangement joins TRBV2 to TRBJ2-1; no clear D gene. The CDR3 runs 12 residues. Germline assignment: CDR1 SNHLY and CDR2 FYNNEI. Trimming removed 6 bases at V and 8 bases at J, with 11 bases between. The CDR3 loop is CASRLESDEQFF. The CDR3, as DNA: TGTGCCAGCAGATTAGAGAGCGATGAGCAGTTCTTC.

The chain is built from TRBV6-5 and TRBJ2-1, with 11 nucleotides matching TRBD1. CDR3 length equals 14 residues. J was trimmed by 4 bases and V by 6 bases; bases with no gene match: 2. Germline V gene lookup returns CDR1 MNHEY and CDR2 SVGAGI. The chain's CDR3 is CASRWDRGYNEQFF. In DNA form, the CDR3 reads TGTGCCAGCAGATGGGACAGGGGGTACAATGAGCAGTTCTTC.

The rearrangement links TRBV5-1 to TRBJ1-3, with a weak D call TRBD1 (6 bases). The germline V gene has CDR1 SGHRS and CDR2 YFSETQ. Deletions cut 2 bases from V and 1 base from J, with 10 bases between. This CDR3 comprises 15 residues. The CDR3 spells CASSFYQGSGNTIYF. The CDR3 coding sequence is TGCGCCAGCAGCTTTTATCAGGGGTCTGGAAACACCATATATTTT.

The genes are TRBV6-5 and TRBJ2-5; TRBD2 is a possible D gene (5 bases). The J call is in doubt because the DNA end fits TRBJ2-7 better. Germline values: CDR1 MNHEY, CDR2 SVGAGI. The CDR3 spans 15 residues. The CDR3 DNA sequence: TGTGCCACCAGAATGAGAGTGAACGGGGACTACGAGCAGTACTTC. Protein product: CATRMRVNGDYEQYF.

The rearrangement uses TRBV4-1 and TRBJ2-7; 8 nucleotides match TRBD1. The CDR3 totals 16 residues. Germline V lookup: CDR1 MGHRA, CDR2 YSYEKL. The ends lost 4 bases at V and 3 bases at J; junction bases unmatched: 11. The CDR3 loop is CASSPVLRTGNYEQYF. The CDR3 region has the DNA TGCGCCAGCAGCCCAGTGCTTAGGACAGGGAACTACGAGCAGTACTTC.

This clone was seen more than once but under ten times. The chain links TRBV7-8 to TRBJ2-3; 9 nucleotides agree with TRBD1. CDR3 size: 17 residues. Per the germline V gene, CDR1 is SGHVS and CDR2 is FQNEAQ. Trimming at V came to 5 bases and at J to 5 bases, leaving 14 bases not matched to a gene. CDR3 bases: TGTGCCAGCAGCCTACAGGGGGCCCCATGGCAAGGAGATACGCAGTATTTT. This sequence encodes CASSLQGAPWQGDTQYF.

Only a few counts were recorded for this clone. The rearrangement joins TRBV19 to TRBJ1-1; TRBD1 matches 7 bases. V trimming: 5 bases; J trimming: 2 bases; junction bases outside the gene matches: 2. This CDR3 has 13 amino acids. Looked up from germline, CDR1 is LNHDA and CDR2 is SQIVND (reference sequence). In DNA form, the CDR3 reads TGTGCCAGTAGTGGGACAGAAAACACTGAAGCTTTCTTT. Its protein is CASSGTENTEAFF.

This clone was seen only a few times. The chain combines TRBV5-1 with TRBJ2-3, with D possibly matching TRBD2 (5 bases). Germline values: CDR1 SGHRS, CDR2 YFSETQ. The CDR3 runs to 14 residues. Trimming stripped 0 bases from V and 4 bases from J, with 9 bases between. CDR3 in amino acids: CASSLERRADTQYF. DNA of the CDR3: TGCGCCAGCAGCTTGGAGAGGCGGGCAGATACGCAGTATTTT.

This clone has only a few counts. Other DNA sequences in the same sample also yield this CDR3. The rearrangement uses TRBV5-4 and TRBJ1-2, with D hard to call. Trimming took 0 bases from V and 7 from J, leaving 7 bases between them. Germline values: CDR1 SGHNT, CDR2 YYREEE (reference sequence). The CDR3 has 12 amino acids. The CDR3 DNA reads as TGTGCCAGCAGCTTGGAAGGCGGTGGCTACACCTTC. It codes for CASSLEGGGYTF.

This clone was found a few times. This chain links TRBV5-1 with TRBJ2-1; 10 positions agree with TRBD2. CDR3 length: 15 residues. V gave up 1 base and J gave up 8 bases; unmatched junction bases: 6. The germline V gene has CDR1 SGHRS and CDR2 YFSETQ. DNA of the CDR3: TGCGCCAGCAGCTTGCCTAGCGGGAGTAAAGATGAGCAGTTCTTC. Translated, it gives CASSLPSGSKDEQFF.

Here the CDR3 DNA reads TGTGCCAGCAGTTTAGGTCTGAAGAGGACAGCTTCTCTAAACACCATATATTTT. Translated, it gives CASSLGLKRTASLNTIYF. The V call is TRBV28, the J call TRBJ1-3; TRBD1 is a possible D gene (6 bases). The CDR3 has 18 residues. In germline, CDR1 is MDHEN, CDR2 SYDVKM. V lost 2 bases and J lost 6, with 23 bases in between. The complete variable domain, with remaining parts taken from reference TRBV28 and TRBJ1-3, reads DVKVTQSSRYLVKRTGEKVFLECVQDMDHENMFWYRQDPGLGLRLIYFSYDVKMKEKGDIPEGYSVSREKKERFSLILESASTNQTSMYLCASSLGLKRTASLNTIYFGEGSWLTVV.

The rearrangement links TRBV29-1 to TRBJ1-5; a weak D match, TRBD1 (6 bases). Germline V gene data show CDR1 as SQVTM and CDR2 as ANQGSEA. This CDR3 has 13 amino acids. Trimming cost V 5 bases and J 7 bases, with 15 bases left between them. DNA for the CDR3: TGCAGCGTTCGCCAGGGGAGAAGGCAGCCCCAGCATTTT. Amino acids: CSVRQGRRQPQHF.

The rearrangement links TRBV7-3 to TRBJ2-1, with 7 bases matching TRBD2. The CDR3 covers 16 residues. Trimming cost V 5 bases and J 9 bases; bases outside gene matches: 16. Germline CDR1 reads SGHTA; CDR2 reads FQGTGA. The CDR3 spells CASSPNEGGAEGEQFF. The CDR3 DNA follows: TGTGCCAGCAGCCCTAATGAGGGAGGGGCTGAGGGTGAGCAGTTCTTC.

In its sample, this clone was seen a few times. This sequence joins TRBV14 and TRBJ2-1, with D possibly matching TRBD1 (5 bases). With 1 base removed from V and 10 bases from J, the gap between germline ends came to 14 bases. CDR3 size: 14 residues. Germline-derived CDR1 and CDR2 are SGHDN and FVKESK. The CDR3 DNA follows: TGTGCCAGCAGCCAAGGGAGCTCCAACAGGGAGCAGTTCTTC. Residues: CASSQGSSNREQFF.

This sequence joins TRBV9 and TRBJ2-5; possibly TRBD2 for D (6 bases). Germline V gene data show CDR1 as SGDLS and CDR2 as YYNGEE. V shed 3 bases and J shed 0 bases, with 15 bases lying between them. The CDR3 length is 16 residues. DNA for the CDR3: TGTGCCAGCAGCGCGAGGGGACTCCTGTACCAAGAGACCCAGTACTTC. This codes for CASSARGLLYQETQYF.

In this sample, this clone turned up a few times. The chain links TRBV18 to TRBJ2-1, with a weak D call TRBD1 (6 bases). Germline CDR1 is KGHSH and CDR2 is LQKENI. The CDR3 loop spans 16 amino acids. With 8 bases removed from V and 10 bases from J, the gap between germline ends came to 27 bases. CDR3 DNA: TGTGCCAGCGGGGCAGGGGCCACCCTCCCCTTTCGGGAGCAGTTCTTC. Amino acid sequence: CASGAGATLPFREQFF.

This clone was counted between two and nine times. CDR3 amino acids: CASSPGRLNTEAFF. CDR3 in DNA: TGTGCCAGCTCACCAGGCAGACTAAACACTGAAGCTTTCTTT. The gene calls are TRBV18 and TRBJ1-1, with D uncertain. Trimming took 2 bases from V and 2 from J, leaving 9 bases between them. The CDR3 runs to 14 residues. Germline-derived CDR1 and CDR2 are KGHSH and LQKENI.

This clone occurred a few times. V and J are TRBV30 and TRBJ2-7; 10 bases match TRBD1. The CDR3 sequence is 15 residues long. Unmatched junction bases numbered 8, after V lost 1 base and J lost 5 bases. Per the germline V gene, CDR1 is GTSNPN and CDR2 is SVGIG (reference sequence). CDR3 sequence reads: CAWSARDRGFHEQYF. In nucleotides, the CDR3 is TGTGCCTGGAGTGCACGGGACAGGGGATTTCACGAGCAGTACTTC.

The V gene is TRBV28, the J gene TRBJ1-1, with D unresolved. Trimming removed 6 bases from V and 3 bases from J, with 8 bases in between. From germline, CDR1 is MDHEN and CDR2 SYDVKM. CDR3 length equals 12 residues. This CDR3 is CASSLTYTEAFF. CDR3 DNA sequence: TGTGCCAGCAGCCTGACATACACTGAAGCTTTCTTT.

The sample holds a few counts of this clone. This chain joins TRBV10-3 and TRBJ2-2; TRBD2 might be the D (5 bases). V was shortened by 6 bases and J by 3 bases, with 8 bases between the two germline ends. The germline V gene encodes CDR1 ENHRY and CDR2 SYGVKD. CDR3 size: 13 residues. CDR3: CAIREADTGELFF. CDR3 in DNA: TGTGCCATCAGGGAGGCAGACACCGGGGAGCTGTTTTTT.

As concerns this clone: Mismatch with germline at one junction end may stem from a read error. The rearrangement links TRBV11-3 to TRBJ2-1; no firm D call. Germline CDR1 is SGHNT and CDR2 is YENEEA. The CDR3 covers 14 residues. In DNA, the CDR3 is TGCGCCAGCAGCCGAGGAGAAGCCTACAATGAGCAGTTCTTC. It is translated as CASSRGEAYNEQFF.